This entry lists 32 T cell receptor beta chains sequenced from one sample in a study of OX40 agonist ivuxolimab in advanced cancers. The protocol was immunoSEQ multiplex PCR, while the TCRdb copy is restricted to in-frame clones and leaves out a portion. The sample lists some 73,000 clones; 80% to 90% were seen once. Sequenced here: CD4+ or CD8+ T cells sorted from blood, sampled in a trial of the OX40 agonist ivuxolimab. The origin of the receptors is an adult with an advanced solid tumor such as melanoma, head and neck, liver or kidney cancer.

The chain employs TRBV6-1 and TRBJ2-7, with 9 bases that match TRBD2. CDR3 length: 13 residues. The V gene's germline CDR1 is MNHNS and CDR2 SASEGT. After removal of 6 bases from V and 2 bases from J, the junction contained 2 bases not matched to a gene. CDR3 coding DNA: TGTGCCAGCAGCTTAGCGGGAGCCTACGAGCAGTACTTC. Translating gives CASSLAGAYEQYF.

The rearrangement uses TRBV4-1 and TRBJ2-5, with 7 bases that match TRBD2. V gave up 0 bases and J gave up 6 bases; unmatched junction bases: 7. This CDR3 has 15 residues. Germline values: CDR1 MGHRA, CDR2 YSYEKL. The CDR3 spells CASSQEGGVLKTQYF. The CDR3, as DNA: TGCGCCAGCAGCCAAGAGGGGGGGGTATTGAAGACCCAGTACTTC.

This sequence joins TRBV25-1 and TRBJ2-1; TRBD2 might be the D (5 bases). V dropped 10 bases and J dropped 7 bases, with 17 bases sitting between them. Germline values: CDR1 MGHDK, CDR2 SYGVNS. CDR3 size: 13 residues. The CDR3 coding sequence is TGTGCCAAAACGGGAAATCCTGAAAATGAGCAGTTCTTC. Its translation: CAKTGNPENEQFF.

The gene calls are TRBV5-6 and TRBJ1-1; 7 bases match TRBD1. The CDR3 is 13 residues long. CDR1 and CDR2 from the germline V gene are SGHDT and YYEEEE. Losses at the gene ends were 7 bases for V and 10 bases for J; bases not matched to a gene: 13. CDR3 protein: CASARNPGQPAFF. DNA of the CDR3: TGTGCCAGCGCCCGAAATCCGGGACAGCCAGCTTTCTTT.

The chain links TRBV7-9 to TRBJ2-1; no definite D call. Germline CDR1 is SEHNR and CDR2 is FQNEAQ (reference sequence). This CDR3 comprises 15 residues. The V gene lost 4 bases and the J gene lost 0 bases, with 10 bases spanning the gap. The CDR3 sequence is CASSSPMSSYNEQFF. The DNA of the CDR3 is TGTGCCAGCAGCTCCCCGATGAGCTCCTACAATGAGCAGTTCTTC.

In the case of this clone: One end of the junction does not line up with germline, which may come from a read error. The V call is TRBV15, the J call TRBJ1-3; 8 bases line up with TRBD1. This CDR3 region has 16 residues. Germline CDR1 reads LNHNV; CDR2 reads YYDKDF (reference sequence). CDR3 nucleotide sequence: TGTGCCACCAGCAGACGACCGTCCGACAGGGGCCGTTTAATCTGGTTT. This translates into CATSRRPSDRGRLIWF.

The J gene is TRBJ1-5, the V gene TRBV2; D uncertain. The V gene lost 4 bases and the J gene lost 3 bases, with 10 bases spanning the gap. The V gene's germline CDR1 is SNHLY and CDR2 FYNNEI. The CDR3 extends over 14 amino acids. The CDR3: CASSVGHINQPQHF. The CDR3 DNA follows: TGTGCCAGCAGTGTAGGCCATATCAATCAGCCCCAGCATTTT.

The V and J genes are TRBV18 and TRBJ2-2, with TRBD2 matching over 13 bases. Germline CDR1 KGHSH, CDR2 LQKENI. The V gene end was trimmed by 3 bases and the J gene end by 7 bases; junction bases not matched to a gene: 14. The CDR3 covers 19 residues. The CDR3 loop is CASSPRTSGSGGRGGELFF. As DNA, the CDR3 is TGTGCCAGCTCACCTAGGACTAGCGGGAGTGGAGGCCGTGGCGGGGAGCTGTTTTTT.

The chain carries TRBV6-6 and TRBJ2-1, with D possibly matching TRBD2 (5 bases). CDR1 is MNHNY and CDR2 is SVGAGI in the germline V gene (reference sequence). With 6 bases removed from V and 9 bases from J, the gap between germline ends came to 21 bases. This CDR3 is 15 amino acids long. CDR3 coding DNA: TGTGCCAGCAGGCCTACTAGTGGCAGTACGGGTGAGCAGTTCTTC. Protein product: CASRPTSGSTGEQFF.

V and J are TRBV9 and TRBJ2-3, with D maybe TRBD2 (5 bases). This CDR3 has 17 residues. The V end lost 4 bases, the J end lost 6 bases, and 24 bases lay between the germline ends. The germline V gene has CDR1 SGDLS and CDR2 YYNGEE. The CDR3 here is CASSPSLAHSTPDTQYF. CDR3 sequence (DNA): TGTGCCAGCAGCCCCTCCTTAGCGCACTCCACCCCTGATACGCAGTATTTT.

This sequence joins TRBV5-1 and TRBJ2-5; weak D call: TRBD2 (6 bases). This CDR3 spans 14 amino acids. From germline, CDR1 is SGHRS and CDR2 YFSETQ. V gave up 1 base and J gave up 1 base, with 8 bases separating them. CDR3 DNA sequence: TGCGCCAGCAGCTTGATTAGCGGCCAAGAGACCCAGTACTTC. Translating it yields CASSLISGQETQYF.

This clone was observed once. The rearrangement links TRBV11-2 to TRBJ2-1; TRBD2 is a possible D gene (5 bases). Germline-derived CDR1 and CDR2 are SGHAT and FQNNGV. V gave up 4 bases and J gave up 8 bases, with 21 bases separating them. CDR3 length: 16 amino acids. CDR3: CASSSLPGTSLHEQFF. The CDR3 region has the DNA TGTGCCAGCAGCTCCCTTCCGGGAACCTCTTTACATGAGCAGTTCTTC.

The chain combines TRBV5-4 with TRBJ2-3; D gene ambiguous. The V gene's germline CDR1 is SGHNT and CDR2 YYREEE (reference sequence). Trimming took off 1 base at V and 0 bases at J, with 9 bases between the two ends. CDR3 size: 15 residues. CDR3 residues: CASSLWLPSTDTQYF. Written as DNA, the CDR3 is TGTGCCAGCAGCTTGTGGCTTCCTAGCACAGATACGCAGTATTTT.

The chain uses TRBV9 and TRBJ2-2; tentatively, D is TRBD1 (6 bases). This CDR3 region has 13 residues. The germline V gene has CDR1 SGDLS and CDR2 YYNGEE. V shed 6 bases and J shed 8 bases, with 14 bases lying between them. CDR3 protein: CASTRLQGGELFF. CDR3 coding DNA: TGTGCCAGCACCCGGCTACAGGGTGGGGAGCTGTTTTTT.

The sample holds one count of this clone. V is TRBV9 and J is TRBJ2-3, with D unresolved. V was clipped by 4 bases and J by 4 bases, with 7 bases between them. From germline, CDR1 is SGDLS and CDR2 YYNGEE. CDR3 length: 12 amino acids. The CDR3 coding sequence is TGTGCCAGCAGCCCCACATCAGATACGCAGTATTTT. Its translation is CASSPTSDTQYF.

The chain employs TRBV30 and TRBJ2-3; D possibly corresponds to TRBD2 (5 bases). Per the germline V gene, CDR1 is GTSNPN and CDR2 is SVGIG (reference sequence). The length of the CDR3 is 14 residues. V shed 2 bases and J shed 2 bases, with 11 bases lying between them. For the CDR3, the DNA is TGTGCCTGGAGTCTCTGGACTTCCACAGATACGCAGTATTTT. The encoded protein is CAWSLWTSTDTQYF.

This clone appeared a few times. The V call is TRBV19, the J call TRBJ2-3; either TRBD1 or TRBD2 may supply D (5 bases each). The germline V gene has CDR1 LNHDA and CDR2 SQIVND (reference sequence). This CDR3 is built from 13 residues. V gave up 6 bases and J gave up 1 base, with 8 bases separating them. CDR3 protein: CASSRDRTDTQYF. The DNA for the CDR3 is TGTGCCAGTAGCCGGGACCGCACAGATACGCAGTATTTT.

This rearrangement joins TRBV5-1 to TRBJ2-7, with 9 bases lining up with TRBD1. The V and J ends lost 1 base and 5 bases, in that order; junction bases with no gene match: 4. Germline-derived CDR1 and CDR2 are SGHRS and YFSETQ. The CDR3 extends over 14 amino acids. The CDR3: CASSLYDRGDEQYF. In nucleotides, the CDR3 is TGCGCCAGCAGCTTGTACGACAGGGGGGACGAGCAGTACTTC. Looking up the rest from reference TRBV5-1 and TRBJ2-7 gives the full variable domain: KAGVTQTPRYLIKTRGQQVTLSCSPISGHRSVSWYQQTPGQGLQFLFEYFSETQRNKGNFPGRFSGRQFSNSRSEMNVSTLELGDSALYLCASSLYDRGDEQYFGPGTRLTVT.

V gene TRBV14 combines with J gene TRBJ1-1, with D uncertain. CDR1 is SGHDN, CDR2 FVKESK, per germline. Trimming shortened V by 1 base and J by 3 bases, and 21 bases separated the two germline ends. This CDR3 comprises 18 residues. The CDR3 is CASSQVSGRTIRYTEAFF. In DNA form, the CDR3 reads TGTGCCAGCAGCCAAGTTTCGGGAAGGACCATTCGGTACACTGAAGCTTTCTTT.

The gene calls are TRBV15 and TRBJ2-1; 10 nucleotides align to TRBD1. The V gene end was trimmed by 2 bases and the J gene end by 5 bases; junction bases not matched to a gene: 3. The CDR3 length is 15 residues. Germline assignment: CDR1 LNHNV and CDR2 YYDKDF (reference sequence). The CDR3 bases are TGTGCCACCAGCAGAACCGGGACAGGGGACAATGAGCAGTTCTTC. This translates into CATSRTGTGDNEQFF.

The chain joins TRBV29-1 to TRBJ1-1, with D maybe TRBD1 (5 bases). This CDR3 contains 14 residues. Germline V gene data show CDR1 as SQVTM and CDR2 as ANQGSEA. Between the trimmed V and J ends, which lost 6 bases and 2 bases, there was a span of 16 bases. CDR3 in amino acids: CSVVPQGPNTEAFF. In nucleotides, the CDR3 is TGCAGCGTAGTACCGCAGGGACCCAACACTGAAGCTTTCTTT.

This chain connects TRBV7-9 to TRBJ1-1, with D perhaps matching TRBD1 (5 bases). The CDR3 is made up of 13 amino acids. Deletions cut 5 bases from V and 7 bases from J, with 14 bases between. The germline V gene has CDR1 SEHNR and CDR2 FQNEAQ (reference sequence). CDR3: CASSPSGHLEAFF. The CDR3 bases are TGTGCCAGCAGCCCTTCAGGACACCTTGAAGCTTTCTTT. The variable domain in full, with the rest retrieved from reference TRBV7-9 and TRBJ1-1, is DTGVSQNPRHKITKRGQNVTFRCDPISEHNRLYWYRQTLGQGPEFLTYFQNEAQLEKSRLLSDRFSAERPKGSFSTLEIQRTEQGDSAMYLCASSPSGHLEAFFGQGTRLTVV.

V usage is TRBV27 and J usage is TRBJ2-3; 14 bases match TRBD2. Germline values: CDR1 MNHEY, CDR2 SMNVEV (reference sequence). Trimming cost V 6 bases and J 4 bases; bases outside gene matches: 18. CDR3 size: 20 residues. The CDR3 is CASSASPQPGLAGVSDTQYF. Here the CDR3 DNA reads TGTGCCAGCAGCGCATCCCCGCAACCGGGACTAGCGGGAGTTTCAGATACGCAGTATTTT.

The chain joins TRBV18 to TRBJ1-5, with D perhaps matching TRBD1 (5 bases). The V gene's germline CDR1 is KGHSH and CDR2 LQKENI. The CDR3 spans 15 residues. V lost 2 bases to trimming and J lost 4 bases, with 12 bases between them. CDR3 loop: CASSPGQGLNQPQHF. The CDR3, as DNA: TGTGCCAGCTCACCAGGTCAGGGCTTGAATCAGCCCCAGCATTTT.

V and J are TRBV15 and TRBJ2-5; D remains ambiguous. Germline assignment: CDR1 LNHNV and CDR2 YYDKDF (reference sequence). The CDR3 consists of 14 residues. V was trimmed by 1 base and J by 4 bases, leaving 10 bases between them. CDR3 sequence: CATSRGGRGETQYF. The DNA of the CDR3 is TGTGCCACCAGCAGAGGTGGGCGTGGAGAGACCCAGTACTTC.

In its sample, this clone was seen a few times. The CDR3 is CSARTLTEAFF. CDR3 sequence (DNA): TGCAGTGCTAGGACCCTCACTGAAGCTTTCTTT. J is TRBJ1-1 and V is TRBV20-1; D is unresolved. Germline CDR1 is DFQATT and CDR2 is SNEGSKA (reference sequence). The germline V and J ends were trimmed by 3 bases and 4 bases, with 6 bases remaining between them. This CDR3 is built from 11 residues.

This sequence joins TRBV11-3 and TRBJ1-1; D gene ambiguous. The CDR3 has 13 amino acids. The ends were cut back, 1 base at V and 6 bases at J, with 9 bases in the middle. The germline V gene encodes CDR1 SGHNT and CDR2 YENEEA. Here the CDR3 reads CASSLGFGSEAFF. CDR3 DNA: TGTGCCAGCAGCTTAGGATTCGGGTCTGAAGCTTTCTTT.

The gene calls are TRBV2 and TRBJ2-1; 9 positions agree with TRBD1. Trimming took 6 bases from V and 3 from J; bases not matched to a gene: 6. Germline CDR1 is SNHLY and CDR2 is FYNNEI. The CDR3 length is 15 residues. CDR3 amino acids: CASRPQGASYNEQFF. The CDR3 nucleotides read TGTGCCAGCAGGCCACAGGGGGCCAGCTACAATGAGCAGTTCTTC. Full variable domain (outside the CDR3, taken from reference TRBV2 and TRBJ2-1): EPEVTQTPSHQVTQMGQEVILRCVPISNHLYFYWYRQILGQKVEFLVSFYNNEISEKSEIFDDQFSVERPDGSNFTLKIRSTKLEDSAMYFCASRPQGASYNEQFFGPGTRLTVL.

The CDR3 DNA reads TGTGCCAGCAGTGAAGAATCGGTCAGGGCGTACTCTGGGGCCAACGTCCTGACTTTC. This codes for CASSEESVRAYSGANVLTF. V and J are TRBV6-1 and TRBJ2-6; TRBD1 is a possible D gene (5 bases). Looked up from germline, CDR1 is MNHNS and CDR2 is SASEGT. Trimming stripped 1 base from V and 0 bases from J, with 16 bases between. The CDR3 runs to 19 residues.

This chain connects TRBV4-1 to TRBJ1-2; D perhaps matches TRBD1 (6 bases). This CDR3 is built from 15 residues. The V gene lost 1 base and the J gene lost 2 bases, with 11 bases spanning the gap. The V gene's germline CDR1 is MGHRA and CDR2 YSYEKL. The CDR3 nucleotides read TGCGCCAGCAGCCAAGTCAGGACAGCGAACTATGGCTACACCTTC. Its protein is CASSQVRTANYGYTF.

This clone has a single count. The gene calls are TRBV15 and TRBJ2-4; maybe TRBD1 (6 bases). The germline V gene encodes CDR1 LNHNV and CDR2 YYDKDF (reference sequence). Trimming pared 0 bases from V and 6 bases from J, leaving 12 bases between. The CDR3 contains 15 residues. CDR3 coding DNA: TGTGCCACCAGCAGAGACAGGGGAAATATAAACATTCAGTACTTC. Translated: CATSRDRGNINIQYF.

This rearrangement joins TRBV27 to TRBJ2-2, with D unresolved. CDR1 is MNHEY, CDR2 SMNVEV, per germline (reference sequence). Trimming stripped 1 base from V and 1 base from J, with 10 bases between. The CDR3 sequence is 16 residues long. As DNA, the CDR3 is TGTGCCAGCAGTTTATTCTGGGTGCGGAACACCGGGGAGCTGTTTTTT. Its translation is CASSLFWVRNTGELFF.